The 32 T cell receptor beta chains listed next were all sequenced from one sample in a study of shared clonotypes between healthy human individuals. Generated by immunoSEQ multiplex PCR, the TCRdb table keeps only in-frame clones and is missing some. In the table there are about 2.4 million clones, approximately 93% of which are singletons. The specimen sequenced was naive CD4+ T cells from PBMCs. Subset here: CD45RA+ positively selected. The receptors come from a man aged 18 to 29 in good health. Some clones in this sample may be carry-over from other donors' samples.

V and J are TRBV28 and TRBJ1-5; maybe TRBD1 (5 bases). Trimming took 8 bases from V and 3 from J, leaving 11 bases between them. This CDR3 region has 13 residues. The germline V gene encodes CDR1 MDHEN and CDR2 SYDVKM. CDR3 protein: CASGTRYNQPQHF. Written as DNA, the CDR3 is TGTGCCAGCGGGACCAGGTACAATCAGCCCCAGCATTTT.

The V call is TRBV10-3, the J call TRBJ1-1, with D unclear. The CDR3 runs 13 residues. The ends were cut back, 2 bases at V and 1 base at J, with 5 bases in the middle. The germline gives CDR1 ENHRY, CDR2 SYGVKD. The CDR3 loop reads CAISEIQNTEAFF. The CDR3 nucleotides read TGTGCCATCAGTGAGATCCAGAACACTGAAGCTTTCTTT.

This clone was recorded once. This sequence joins TRBV5-8 and TRBJ2-7; 9 bases map to TRBD1. The CDR3 consists of 16 residues. Germline V gene data show CDR1 as SGHTS and CDR2 as YDEGEE. The trim removed 0 bases at V and 5 bases at J, leaving 9 bases unmatched. The CDR3 sequence: CASSLGVLQGANEQYF. In DNA, the CDR3 is TGTGCCAGCAGCTTGGGGGTCTTACAGGGGGCTAACGAGCAGTACTTC.

The chain combines TRBV5-1 with TRBJ2-6; D is undetermined. Germline lookup yields CDR1 SGHRS and CDR2 YFSETQ. This CDR3 contains 16 residues. Trimming took 0 bases from V and 4 from J, leaving 11 bases between them. Here the CDR3 DNA reads TGCGCCAGCAGCTTGGGAGGTAGAGGCGGGGCCAACGTCCTGACTTTC. Translation: CASSLGGRGGANVLTF. Full variable domain (rest looked up from reference TRBV5-1 and TRBJ2-6): KAGVTQTPRYLIKTRGQQVTLSCSPISGHRSVSWYQQTPGQGLQFLFEYFSETQRNKGNFPGRFSGRQFSNSRSEMNVSTLELGDSALYLCASSLGGRGGANVLTFGAGSRLTVL.

For this clone: The sample carries other DNA sequences with the same CDR3. V is TRBV5-4 and J is TRBJ2-7; TRBD1 matches at 11 bases. This CDR3 region has 15 residues. CDR1 and CDR2 (germline): SGHNT, YYREEE (reference sequence). With V trimmed by 4 bases and J by 0 bases, 3 bases remained unmatched. CDR3 in DNA: TGTGCCAGCAGCCAAGGGACAGGGGGCTCCTACGAGCAGTACTTC. As protein: CASSQGTGGSYEQYF.

The rearrangement links TRBV5-1 to TRBJ2-1, with 8 positions matching TRBD2. This CDR3 spans 17 amino acids. Germline lookup yields CDR1 SGHRS and CDR2 YFSETQ. J gave up 6 bases and V 2 bases, and 13 bases lay outside the gene matches. The CDR3 region has the DNA TGCGCCAGCAGCTTTGGGGGGGCCCTTACTAGCGGCAATGAGCAGTTCTTC. Translating it yields CASSFGGALTSGNEQFF.

This sequence joins TRBV14 and TRBJ2-1; 7 nucleotides line up with TRBD1. V lost 1 base and J lost 7; bases outside the gene matches: 13. Per the germline V gene, CDR1 is SGHDN and CDR2 is FVKESK. The CDR3 spans 17 residues. The CDR3 reads CASSQAVSGGLMNEQFF. CDR3 bases: TGTGCCAGCAGCCAAGCCGTTTCAGGGGGTCTAATGAATGAGCAGTTCTTC.

This chain joins TRBV7-3 and TRBJ2-3; TRBD1 might be the D (6 bases). The CDR3 has 12 amino acids. The V and J ends lost 6 bases and 6 bases respectively, with 10 bases between them. Per the germline V gene, CDR1 is SGHTA and CDR2 is FQGTGA. The CDR3 region is CASSIGGDTQYF. Written as DNA, the CDR3 is TGTGCCAGCAGTATAGGGGGTGATACGCAGTATTTT.

The chain couples TRBV7-3 to TRBJ2-7; perhaps D is TRBD1 or TRBD2 (5 bases each). Germline lookup yields CDR1 SGHTA and CDR2 FQGTGA. This CDR3 spans 14 amino acids. V was clipped by 3 bases and J by 5 bases, with 14 bases between them. The DNA for the CDR3 is TGTGCCAGCAGCTTGGGACCGCCCGTCCACGAGCAGTACTTC. Translating it yields CASSLGPPVHEQYF.

This clone was seen only once. The V and J genes are TRBV28 and TRBJ2-7; TRBD2 is a possible D gene (6 bases). Per the germline V gene, CDR1 is MDHEN and CDR2 is SYDVKM. Trimming removed 8 bases from V and 5 bases from J, with 22 bases in between. The CDR3 is made up of 15 amino acids. The CDR3 here is CASLPPGVSKDEQYF. The CDR3 DNA follows: TGTGCCAGCCTCCCCCCGGGAGTATCTAAAGACGAGCAGTACTTC. The full variable domain, rest sourced from reference TRBV28 and TRBJ2-7, is DVKVTQSSRYLVKRTGEKVFLECVQDMDHENMFWYRQDPGLGLRLIYFSYDVKMKEKGDIPEGYSVSREKKERFSLILESASTNQTSMYLCASLPPGVSKDEQYFGPGTRLTVT.

The rearrangement uses TRBV28 and TRBJ1-3, with D unresolved. CDR1 is MDHEN and CDR2 is SYDVKM in the germline V gene. Trimming removed 4 bases from V and 11 bases from J, with 12 bases in between. There are 12 residues in the CDR3. The CDR3 nucleotides are TGTGCCAGCAGTTCCCCGAGGGAGCCCATATATTTT. Its protein is CASSSPREPIYF. Using reference TRBV28 and TRBJ1-3 for the parts outside the CDR3, the full variable domain is DVKVTQSSRYLVKRTGEKVFLECVQDMDHENMFWYRQDPGLGLRLIYFSYDVKMKEKGDIPEGYSVSREKKERFSLILESASTNQTSMYLCASSSPREPIYFGEGSWLTVV.

The chain joins TRBV20-1 to TRBJ2-7; D not resolved. The CDR3 runs 10 residues. Trimming stripped 5 bases from V and 5 bases from J, with 7 bases between. Germline CDR1 reads DFQATT; CDR2 reads SNEGSKA (reference sequence). CDR3 coding DNA: TGCAGTGCTTACACCAACGAGCAGTACTTC. Amino acids: CSAYTNEQYF.

V gene TRBV5-1 combines with J gene TRBJ2-3; D is ambiguous. V was pared by 4 bases and J by 6 bases, with 18 bases between. Germline-derived CDR1 and CDR2 are SGHRS and YFSETQ. This CDR3 spans 15 amino acids. CDR3 nucleotide sequence: TGCGCCAGCAGCCCTTCCACCTTCGCCGGGGATACGCAGTATTTT. Protein: CASSPSTFAGDTQYF.

The V and J genes are TRBV19 and TRBJ2-1; 9 bases align to TRBD2. The CDR3 is 16 residues long. V was pared by 8 bases and J by 2 bases, with 10 bases of the junction left unmatched. CDR1 and CDR2 from the germline V gene are LNHDA and SQIVND (reference sequence). CDR3 sequence: CASSWASGTTYNEQFF. CDR3 coding DNA: TGTGCCAGTTCCTGGGCTAGCGGGACTACCTACAATGAGCAGTTCTTC.

V gene TRBV7-2 combines with J gene TRBJ2-4; TRBD1 is a possible D gene (6 bases). The CDR3 contains 16 residues. Between the trimmed V and J ends, which lost 1 base and 2 bases, there was a span of 12 bases. CDR1 is SGHTA, CDR2 FQGNSA, per germline. The CDR3 loop reads CASSLGAQGTKNIQYF. The CDR3 DNA follows: TGTGCCAGCAGCTTAGGCGCACAGGGAACCAAAAACATTCAGTACTTC.

This clone was detected once. The chain joins TRBV5-4 to TRBJ2-1; 7 nucleotides agree with TRBD2. Per germline, CDR1 SGHNT and CDR2 YYREEE (reference sequence). This CDR3 is built from 17 residues. V shed 3 bases and J 4 bases; nucleotides not matched to a gene: 13. CDR3 region: CASSSGTSVGLYNEQFF. The CDR3 DNA reads TGTGCCAGCAGCTCGGGTACTAGCGTTGGGTTATACAATGAGCAGTTCTTC.

This clone has a single count. The rearrangement uses TRBV5-1 and TRBJ2-3; no clear D gene. Germline CDR1 is SGHRS and CDR2 is YFSETQ. CDR3 length equals 16 residues. Between the trimmed V and J ends, which lost 0 bases and 1 base, there was a span of 12 bases. CDR3 nucleotides: TGCGCCAGCAGCTTGGGGGGATTTCAAGGCACAGATACGCAGTATTTT. Its protein product is CASSLGGFQGTDTQYF.

The chain carries TRBV11-2 and TRBJ2-2; maybe TRBD2 (6 bases). The CDR3 covers 15 residues. The germline V and J ends were trimmed by 6 bases and 4 bases, with 15 bases remaining between them. Per the germline V gene, CDR1 is SGHAT and CDR2 is FQNNGV. CDR3 loop: CASRGLRWGTGELFF. In nucleotides, the CDR3 is TGTGCCAGCAGGGGACTTAGGTGGGGCACCGGGGAGCTGTTTTTT. Drawing the rest from reference TRBV11-2 and TRBJ2-2, the complete variable domain is EAGVAQSPRYKIIEKRQSVAFWCNPISGHATLYWYQQILGQGPKLLIQFQNNGVVDDSQLPKDRFSAERLKGVDSTLKIQPAKLEDSAVYLCASRGLRWGTGELFFGEGSRLTVL.

The rearrangement joins TRBV6-5 to TRBJ2-7; TRBD1 agrees at 8 bases. Germline V gene sequence: CDR1 MNHEY, CDR2 SVGAGI. The CDR3 length is 15 residues. The junction had 7 bases not matched to a gene; V was cut back by 2 bases and J by 4 bases. In DNA, the CDR3 is TGTGCCAGCAGTTACAGGGGCAGGGGGCAGTACGAGCAGTACTTC. Protein: CASSYRGRGQYEQYF.

The chain combines TRBV5-1 with TRBJ2-7, with TRBD2 as a possible D gene (6 bases). The CDR3 runs to 16 residues. The germline V gene has CDR1 SGHRS and CDR2 YFSETQ. V lost 4 bases and J lost 1, with 18 bases in between. CDR3 nucleotides: TGCGCCAGCAGCCCGGGGTTGGCAGGGACTTCCTACGAGCAGTACTTC. Its protein is CASSPGLAGTSYEQYF.

This chain links TRBV12-2 with TRBJ1-2. TRBV12-2 is a pseudogene segment. The CDR3 loop spans 15 amino acids. The CDR3 DNA reads as TGTGCAAGTCGCTTAGCGTCTATTAGAGGCTATGGCTACACCTTC. This translates into CASRLASIRGYGYTF.

V usage is TRBV7-2 and J usage is TRBJ1-1, with a possible D match to TRBD1 (5 bases). The CDR3 has 13 amino acids. V was cut by 3 bases and J by 10 bases, with 15 bases left in between. Germline V lookup: CDR1 SGHTA, CDR2 FQGNSA. The CDR3 region has the DNA TGTGCCAGCAGCTTTTTCCCCATCGGGGGAGCTTTCTTT. Translating it yields CASSFFPIGGAFF.

V gene TRBV6-5 combines with J gene TRBJ1-4; 7 bases agree with TRBD1. V dropped 0 bases and J dropped 5; count of bases not matched to a gene: 0. Germline V lookup: CDR1 MNHEY, CDR2 SVGAGI. The CDR3 contains 14 residues. CDR3 in amino acids: CASSYSTGNEKLFF. DNA of the CDR3: TGTGCCAGCAGTTACTCGACAGGGAATGAAAAACTGTTTTTT.

The V call is TRBV5-4, the J call TRBJ2-1, with 7 bases that match TRBD2. The CDR3 sequence is 16 residues long. Germline-derived CDR1 and CDR2 are SGHNT and YYREEE (reference sequence). V lost 0 bases, J lost 4 bases, and 7 bases stayed unmatched. CDR3 protein: CASSLAAVAGYNEQFF. The CDR3 nucleotides are TGTGCCAGCAGCTTGGCCGCCGTAGCGGGTTACAATGAGCAGTTCTTC.

The genes are TRBV4-2 and TRBJ2-1; 11 positions match TRBD2. Germline CDR1 and CDR2: LGHNA and YNFKEQ. The CDR3 has 16 amino acids. V was clipped by 0 bases and J by 7 bases; unmatched bases: 5. As DNA, the CDR3 is TGTGCCAGCAGCCAAGATCTAGCGGGAGGTAGAAATGAGCAGTTCTTC. As protein: CASSQDLAGGRNEQFF.

The chain joins TRBV7-9 to TRBJ2-7; perhaps D is TRBD1 or TRBD2 (5 bases each). The CDR3 runs to 14 residues. Germline loops: CDR1 SEHNR, CDR2 FQNEAQ (reference sequence). V lost 0 bases and J 5 bases, leaving 11 bases between the germline ends. The DNA for the CDR3 is TGTGCCAGCAGCTTAGCAGGGACCGCCCACGAGCAGTACTTC. This encodes CASSLAGTAHEQYF.

This rearrangement joins TRBV7-9 to TRBJ1-1; TRBD1 matches 7 bases. This CDR3 is built from 12 residues. After removal of 7 bases from V and 5 bases from J, the junction contained 4 bases not matched to a gene. Germline loops: CDR1 SEHNR, CDR2 FQNEAQ (reference sequence). DNA of the CDR3: TGTGCCAGCACCCCAGGGGGGACTGAAGCTTTCTTT. Translating it yields CASTPGGTEAFF.

In its sample, this clone was seen once. The CDR3 here is CAWSRRTSGSHEQFF. The CDR3 DNA reads TGTGCCTGGAGCCGAAGGACTAGCGGGAGTCATGAGCAGTTCTTC. The V and J genes are TRBV30 and TRBJ2-1; TRBD2 aligns across 13 bases. Germline V lookup: CDR1 GTSNPN, CDR2 SVGIG (reference sequence). The CDR3 is made up of 15 amino acids. V trimming: 3 bases; J trimming: 8 bases; junction bases outside the gene matches: 7. The whole variable domain, filled in from reference TRBV30 and TRBJ2-1, reads SQTIHQWPATLVQPVGSPLSLECTVEGTSNPNLYWYRQAAGRGLQLLFYSVGIGQISSEVPQNLSASRPQDRQFILSSKKLLLSDSGFYLCAWSRRTSGSHEQFFGPGTRLTVL.

The rearrangement uses TRBV14 and TRBJ2-7; D gene uncertain. Trimming removed 2 bases at V and 1 base at J, with 6 bases between. Germline-derived CDR1 and CDR2 are SGHDN and FVKESK. The CDR3 extends over 13 amino acids. For the CDR3, the DNA is TGTGCCAGCAGCCAATTCAGTTCCTACGAGCAGTACTTC. It translates to CASSQFSSYEQYF.

The chain carries TRBV19 and TRBJ2-1; D is uncertain. The CDR3 length is 14 residues. Trimming pared 7 bases from V and 1 base from J, leaving 11 bases between. Germline-derived CDR1 and CDR2 are LNHDA and SQIVND (reference sequence). CDR3 nucleotides: TGTGCCAGTACCTTGACTCCGTCCTACAATGAGCAGTTCTTC. This translates into CASTLTPSYNEQFF.

The rearrangement uses TRBV7-9 and TRBJ2-7; D is perhaps TRBD1 or TRBD2 (5 bases each). The CDR3 is 16 residues long. Trimming took off 2 bases at V and 3 bases at J, with 17 bases between the two ends. Germline assignment: CDR1 SEHNR and CDR2 FQNEAQ (reference sequence). CDR3 DNA: TGTGCCAGCAGCTTAAGGGACGGGGAAGGTTTCTACGAGCAGTACTTC. This translates into CASSLRDGEGFYEQYF. The complete variable domain, with remaining parts taken from reference TRBV7-9 and TRBJ2-7, reads DTGVSQNPRHKITKRGQNVTFRCDPISEHNRLYWYRQTLGQGPEFLTYFQNEAQLEKSRLLSDRFSAERPKGSFSTLEIQRTEQGDSAMYLCASSLRDGEGFYEQYFGPGTRLTVT.

J is TRBJ1-1 and V is TRBV7-6; D remains ambiguous. The CDR3 runs to 14 residues. Trimming shortened V by 2 bases and J by 3 bases, and 10 bases separated the two germline ends. Germline lookup yields CDR1 SGHVS and CDR2 FNYEAQ. The CDR3: CASSLNSRDTEAFF. The CDR3 coding sequence is TGTGCCAGCAGCTTAAATTCCCGGGACACTGAAGCTTTCTTT.